The sequence of this T cell receptor beta chain was determined in a study of OX40 agonist ivuxolimab in advanced cancers. For the study at large: It was permissible to have had prior anti-PD-1, anti-PD-L1 or anti-CTLA-4 therapy, and approximately 40% had some.

In the case of this clone: Its antigen is currently unknown.

Study findings and constraints: The CD4+ and CD8+ T cells in the blood had expanded clonally by week 6 at 0.1 to 3.0 mg/kg.

Measured with immunoSEQ multiplex PCR; TCRdb has only the in-frame clones, and not every one. This sample has about 78,000 clones; more than 80% occur once, and the top ten carry 0.44%. Patients with autoimmune history or systemic immunosuppression were excluded. The CDR3 contains 15 residues. Germline CDR1 is LNHNV and CDR2 is YYDKDF (reference sequence). Germline trimming cut 3 bases from V and 5 bases from J; bases unmatched to any gene: 6. The chain couples TRBV15 to TRBJ2-3, with TRBD1 matching 9 bases. The source of this sequence is an adult with an advanced solid tumor such as melanoma, head and neck, liver or kidney cancer. Sample: CD4+ or CD8+ T cells sorted from blood, taken in a trial of the OX40 agonist ivuxolimab. Here the CDR3 reads CATSRKQGAKDTQYF. Written as DNA, the CDR3 is TGTGCCACCAGCAGGAAACAGGGGGCGAAAGATACGCAGTATTTT.